This entry lists 21 T cell receptor beta chains sequenced from one sample in a study of cytomegalovirus exposure and HLA in healthy donors (dated 2017 in TCRdb). The protocol used for the library was the immunoSEQ multiplex PCR assay. TCRdb re-hosts the immuneACCESS table, in-frame sequences only. Its copies lack some clones; in the studies checked, an unresolved V gene accounts for under half of them, and the cause for the rest is not known. The sample table shows tens of thousands of clones, and around 94% are seen once. The ten most abundant clones make up 0.5% to 0.65% of the sample. Sequenced input: PBMCs. These receptors originate from a woman aged 18-30 years in good health and CMV-seronegative.

V gene TRBV28 combines with J gene TRBJ1-5; no clear D. Germline V lookup: CDR1 MDHEN, CDR2 SYDVKM. The CDR3 covers 12 residues. V lost 5 bases to trimming and J lost 7 bases, with 9 bases between them. CDR3 in amino acids: CASSTVNQPQHF. DNA for the CDR3: TGTGCCAGCAGTACAGTTAACCAGCCCCAGCATTTT.

The chain employs TRBV6-4 and TRBJ2-3, with 10 bases fitting TRBD2. From germline, CDR1 is MRHNA and CDR2 SNTAGT. The CDR3 covers 16 residues. Germline trimming cut 0 bases from V and 5 bases from J; bases unmatched to any gene: 5. As DNA, the CDR3 is TGTGCCAGCAGTGACTCGCCAGCGGGGGGGCTAGATACGCAGTATTTT. Protein product: CASSDSPAGGLDTQYF.

J is TRBJ1-2 and V is TRBV5-4; D is possibly TRBD1 (5 bases). This CDR3 has 15 amino acids. Trimming stripped 0 bases from V and 4 bases from J, with 13 bases between. Per the germline V gene, CDR1 is SGHNT and CDR2 is YYREEE (reference sequence). CDR3: CASSLGQGVGYGYTF. The CDR3, as DNA: TGTGCCAGCAGCTTGGGGCAGGGCGTGGGCTATGGCTACACCTTC. Using reference TRBV5-4 and TRBJ1-2 for the parts outside the CDR3, the full variable domain is ETGVTQSPTHLIKTRGQQVTLRCSSQSGHNTVSWYQQALGQGPQFIFQYYREEENGRGNFPPRFSGLQFPNYSSELNVNALELDDSALYLCASSLGQGVGYGYTFGSGTRLTVV.

The V gene is TRBV29-1, the J gene TRBJ1-2; D uncertain. The V gene's germline CDR1 is SQVTM and CDR2 ANQGSEA. V lost 1 base to trimming and J lost 6 bases, with 9 bases between them. The CDR3 length is 12 residues. CDR3 residues: CSVEGDIDGYTF. In DNA form, the CDR3 reads TGCAGCGTTGAAGGTGACATCGATGGCTACACCTTC.

The chain recombines TRBV5-5 with TRBJ2-3; tentatively, D is TRBD1 (6 bases). Looked up from germline, CDR1 is SGHKS and CDR2 is YYEKEE (reference sequence). The CDR3 sequence is 15 residues long. The ends were cut back, 3 bases at V and 5 bases at J, with 16 bases in the middle. For the CDR3, the DNA is TGTGCCAGCAGCTCAAACAGACAGGAAATAGATACGCAGTATTTT. Its translation is CASSSNRQEIDTQYF.

The CDR3 nucleotides are TGTGCCAGCTCACCACCGGGCAGGGTGGAGACCCAGTACTTC. Protein sequence: CASSPPGRVETQYF. The rearrangement links TRBV18 to TRBJ2-5; a weak D match, TRBD1 (5 bases). CDR1 is KGHSH, CDR2 LQKENI, per germline. V was cut by 0 bases and J by 5 bases, with 10 bases left in between. The CDR3 spans 14 residues.

The rearrangement uses TRBV7-9 and TRBJ1-6; 8 bases map to TRBD1. There are 15 residues in the CDR3. From germline, CDR1 is SEHNR and CDR2 FQNEAQ (reference sequence). Trimming removed 5 bases from V and 10 bases from J; junction bases left unmatched: 10. CDR3 amino acids: CASSPLGQGVSPLHF. As DNA, the CDR3 is TGTGCCAGCAGCCCACTTGGACAGGGAGTATCACCCCTCCACTTT.

J is TRBJ2-3 and V is TRBV14; D unresolved. Germline CDR1 and CDR2: SGHDN and FVKESK. The CDR3 extends over 13 amino acids. Trimming left V 0 bases short and J 2 bases short, with 3 bases between. CDR3 sequence: CASSQDITDTQYF. The CDR3, as DNA: TGTGCCAGCAGCCAAGACATCACAGATACGCAGTATTTT.

The V and J genes are TRBV7-2 and TRBJ1-5; D is undetermined. This CDR3 has 15 residues. Germline V gives CDR1 SGHTA, CDR2 FQGNSA. The ends were cut back, 2 bases at V and 9 bases at J, with 17 bases in the middle. This CDR3 is CASSLKVGAGLPQHF. In nucleotides, the CDR3 is TGTGCCAGCAGCTTAAAAGTGGGCGCTGGGCTGCCCCAGCATTTT.

V usage is TRBV9 and J usage is TRBJ1-4; D is ambiguous. The CDR3 runs to 16 residues. Germline CDR1 reads SGDLS; CDR2 reads YYNGEE. V was cut by 1 base and J by 5 bases, with 15 bases left in between. CDR3 protein: CASSVSSGISNEKLFF. For the CDR3, the DNA is TGTGCCAGCAGCGTATCCTCAGGAATTTCCAATGAAAAACTGTTTTTT.

J is TRBJ1-5 and V is TRBV29-1; possible D gene TRBD1, 6 bases. Germline loops: CDR1 SQVTM, CDR2 ANQGSEA. V was pared by 6 bases and J by 5 bases, with 17 bases between. This CDR3 has 14 amino acids. This CDR3 reads CSVNVGGRDQPQHF. Here the CDR3 DNA reads TGCAGCGTAAATGTTGGGGGCAGGGATCAGCCCCAGCATTTT.

The sample holds a few counts of this clone. J is TRBJ1-4 and V is TRBV6-5; 8 bases map to TRBD1. After removal of 5 bases from V and 4 bases from J, the junction contained 6 bases not matched to a gene. The germline CDR1 and CDR2 sequences are MNHEY and SVGAGI. The CDR3 runs to 15 residues. CDR3 residues: CASSPTGGRNEKLFF. In DNA form, the CDR3 reads TGTGCCAGCAGTCCTACAGGGGGTCGTAATGAAAAACTGTTTTTT.

The CDR3 region is CASSPIRTGSSYEQYF. The CDR3 DNA reads TGTGCCAGCTCACCGATTAGGACAGGGAGCTCCTACGAGCAGTACTTC. The chain uses TRBV18 and TRBJ2-7, with 8 positions matching TRBD1. CDR1 is KGHSH, CDR2 LQKENI, per germline. The CDR3 length is 16 residues. The V segment lost 3 bases and the J segment 0 bases; nucleotides outside the gene matches: 7.

The V call is TRBV15, the J call TRBJ1-4; 7 nucleotides line up with TRBD1. The ends lost 1 base at V and 8 bases at J; junction bases unmatched: 10. Germline V CDR1 and CDR2: LNHNV, YYDKDF (reference sequence). This CDR3 has 16 residues. DNA for the CDR3: TGTGCCACCAGCAGAGTGGGGGACAGTTTTGGAGAAAAACTGTTTTTT. Its protein is CATSRVGDSFGEKLFF.

The J gene is TRBJ2-7, the V gene TRBV28, with 8 bases that match TRBD2. The CDR3 spans 18 residues. The J segment lost 4 bases and the V segment lost 5 bases, leaving 19 bases of the junction unmatched. CDR1 MDHEN and CDR2 SYDVKM come from the germline V gene. CDR3 DNA sequence: TGTGCCAGCAGTCAAGGGGCCCTTCGAGGCGGGGGGTGGTACGAGCAGTACTTC. Translated: CASSQGALRGGGWYEQYF.

This clone was seen only a few times. The chain employs TRBV5-8 and TRBJ2-6; D uncertain. Germline-derived CDR1 and CDR2 are SGHTS and YDEGEE. V lost 4 bases and J 8 bases, leaving 19 bases between the germline ends. The CDR3 spans 16 residues. DNA of the CDR3: TGTGCCAGCAGCACTCGACTCCGAGGTAACACCAACGTCCTGACTTTC. Its protein product is CASSTRLRGNTNVLTF.

The CDR3 spells CASSDRTGGYNEQFF. In nucleotides, the CDR3 is TGTGCCAGCAGTGATCGGACAGGGGGCTACAATGAGCAGTTCTTC. The chain links TRBV6-4 to TRBJ2-1; TRBD1 agrees at 10 bases. Germline CDR1 is MRHNA and CDR2 is SNTAGT. V lost 3 bases to trimming and J lost 3 bases; unmatched junction nucleotides: 2. This CDR3 has 15 residues.

A note on this clone: Its ends do not fully match the called genes, so a read error is possible. This chain uses TRBV6-5 with TRBJ2-7; D gene uncertain. The V gene's germline CDR1 is MNHEY and CDR2 SVGAGI. The CDR3 contains 11 residues. As DNA, the CDR3 is TGTGCCAGCAGATACTCCTACGAGCAGTACTTC. It codes for CASRYSYEQYF.

This chain joins TRBV7-8 and TRBJ1-5, with a tentative D call TRBD1 (5 bases). Trimming stripped 1 base from V and 5 bases from J, with 15 bases between. The V gene's germline CDR1 is SGHVS and CDR2 FQNEAQ. CDR3 length: 16 amino acids. CDR3 bases: TGTGCCAGCAGCTTAGTGAAGGGGTTAACCTATCAGCCCCAGCATTTT. Translated, it gives CASSLVKGLTYQPQHF.

The chain couples TRBV7-9 to TRBJ1-2; tentative D call: TRBD1 (5 bases). This CDR3 spans 13 amino acids. CDR1 SEHNR and CDR2 FQNEAQ come from the germline V gene (reference sequence). Trimming stripped 3 bases from V and 4 bases from J, with 9 bases between. CDR3 loop: CASSFGGAYGYTF. CDR3 bases: TGTGCCAGCAGCTTCGGCGGGGCCTATGGCTACACCTTC.

The V gene is TRBV5-1, the J gene TRBJ1-2; perhaps TRBD1 as D (5 bases). V lost 4 bases and J 3 bases, leaving 19 bases between the germline ends. The CDR3 contains 16 residues. Germline V gives CDR1 SGHRS, CDR2 YFSETQ. CDR3 protein: CASSPSGGRVDYGYTF. CDR3 DNA: TGCGCCAGCAGCCCGTCGGGGGGACGGGTGGACTATGGCTACACCTTC.